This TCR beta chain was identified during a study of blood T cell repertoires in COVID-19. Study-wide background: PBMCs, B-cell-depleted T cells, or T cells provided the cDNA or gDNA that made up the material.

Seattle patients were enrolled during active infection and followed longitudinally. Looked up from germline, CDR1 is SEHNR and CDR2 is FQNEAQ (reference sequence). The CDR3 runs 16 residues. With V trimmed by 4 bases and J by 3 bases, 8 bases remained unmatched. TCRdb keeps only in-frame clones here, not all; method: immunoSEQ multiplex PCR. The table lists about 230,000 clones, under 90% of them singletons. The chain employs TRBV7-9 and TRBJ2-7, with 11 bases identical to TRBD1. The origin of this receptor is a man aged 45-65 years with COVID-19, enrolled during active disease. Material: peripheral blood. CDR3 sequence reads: CASSSLAGTGGYEQYF. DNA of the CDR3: TGTGCCAGCAGCTCTCTTGCCGGGACAGGGGGCTACGAGCAGTACTTC. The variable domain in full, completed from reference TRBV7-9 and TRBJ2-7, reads DTGVSQNPRHKITKRGQNVTFRCDPISEHNRLYWYRQTLGQGPEFLTYFQNEAQLEKSRLLSDRFSAERPKGSFSTLEIQRTEQGDSAMYLCASSSLAGTGGYEQYFGPGTRLTVT.